The rows below give T cell receptor beta chains drawn from one sample of a study of T cell repertoires in cytomegalovirus infection. For these TCRs, the target antigens are not known. TCRdb reprocessed the reads with MiXCR, giving one entry per CDR3 protein. The data hold about 830,000 distinct CDR3 sequences, with approximately 32% observed a single time. Material: cultured CD8+ T cells from PBMCs, obtained from culture after CMV antigen stimulation. The receptors were gathered from a human donor in good health (CMV status not recorded). Some clones in this sample may be carry-over from other donors' samples. CDR3s include the opening cysteine and the closing phenylalanine or tryptophan. Each record gives: clone size, D gene, V gene, J gene, CDR3 protein. D genes are given only for firm matches. Size tells how often a clone was seen (once, few, many) or the class of an expanded clone, and some rows leave it out.

.	TRBD1	TRBV27	TRBJ1-6	CATTLTGVDNSPLHF
few	.	TRBV27	TRBJ2-3	CAIATADTQYF
few	.	TRBV2	TRBJ1-2	CASIGTVRGYTF
.	.	TRBV19	TRBJ1-2	CASSGLTRGYGYTF
.	.	TRBV5-8	TRBJ2-2	CASSSRFPGPNTGELFF
.	.	TRBV12-3/TRBV12-4	TRBJ1-4	CASSPTPIFSEKLFF
.	.	TRBV2	TRBJ1-1	CAIRGTEAFF
.	.	TRBV20-1	TRBJ1-5	CSASLGWGEESNQPQHF
few	.	TRBV15	TRBJ2-6	CATSRGGVGANVLTF
.	.	TRBV6-6	TRBJ1-1	CASSRKQGGGTEAFF
few	TRBD1	TRBV7-9	TRBJ2-7	CASSWRQGVIYEQYF
.	.	TRBV9	TRBJ2-1	CASSADSGSLSYNEQFF
.	TRBD2	TRBV5-3	TRBJ2-1	CASSLAGAGGFDNEQFF
many	.	TRBV11-2	TRBJ2-3	CASSNGPDLLDADTQYF
few	.	TRBV4-1	TRBJ1-2	CASSQEAGFDGYTF
few	TRBD1	TRBV11-2	TRBJ2-4	CASSSGDRVEDIQYF
many	TRBD2	TRBV9	TRBJ2-2	CASSGSGGNTGELFF
few	.	TRBV12-3/TRBV12-4	TRBJ1-1	CASSLRLAGGNTEAFF
.	TRBD1	TRBV7-7	TRBJ2-2	CASSNRDRVNTGELFF
few	TRBD2	TRBV27	TRBJ2-7	CASSSYQTGTAGGIYEQYF
once	.	TRBV9	TRBJ1-4	CASSVGERLTNEKLFF
many	.	TRBV7-6	TRBJ2-3	CASSLVAGAIGDTQYF
.	TRBD2	TRBV15	TRBJ2-3	CATSTFRTGGDGDTQYF